These 11 T cell receptor beta chains were all obtained from the same sample, sequenced in a study of control samples from healthy donors and cancer patients. TCRdb keeps only in-frame clones here, not all; method: immunoSEQ multiplex PCR. The table lists 80,000 or so clones, roughly 92% of them singletons, with around 6.5% in the top ten. The sequenced material came from blood. The origin of the receptors is a woman aged 40-49 years in good health.

The J gene is TRBJ2-1, the V gene TRBV25-1, with no clear D. The CDR3 runs to 13 residues. From germline, CDR1 is MGHDK and CDR2 SYGVNS. V was shortened by 4 bases and J by 6 bases, with 10 bases between the two germline ends. The CDR3 nucleotides read TGTGCCAGCAGTGTGTTAGCCGGCAATGAGCAGTTCTTC. As protein: CASSVLAGNEQFF.

V and J are TRBV28 and TRBJ2-7; 7 nucleotides match TRBD1. The CDR3 contains 13 residues. J lost 5 bases, V lost 6 bases, and 7 bases had no gene match. Germline V CDR1 and CDR2: MDHEN, SYDVKM. This CDR3 reads CASRAGTEDEQYF. The CDR3 DNA reads as TGTGCCAGCAGGGCCGGGACAGAAGACGAGCAGTACTTC.

The chain uses TRBV29-1 and TRBJ1-1, with TRBD1 matching 7 bases. Germline CDR1 and CDR2: SQVTM and ANQGSEA. This CDR3 spans 11 amino acids. V was pared by 7 bases and J by 8 bases, with 7 bases of the junction left unmatched. CDR3 sequence reads: CSALNRGEAFF. The CDR3 nucleotides read TGCAGCGCCCTGAACAGGGGCGAAGCTTTCTTT.

The chain has TRBV7-3 and TRBJ2-5; D is unresolved. CDR1 and CDR2 from the germline V gene are SGHTA and FQGTGA. V was cut by 4 bases and J by 0 bases, with 9 bases left in between. The CDR3 consists of 14 residues. As DNA, the CDR3 is TGTGCCAGCAGCTCCTTAGGGAACCAAGAGACCCAGTACTTC. Encoded protein: CASSSLGNQETQYF.

The chain uses TRBV19 and TRBJ2-2; TRBD1 matches at 7 bases. J was trimmed by 6 bases and V by 4 bases; bases with no gene match: 17. There are 18 residues in the CDR3. Germline values: CDR1 LNHDA, CDR2 SQIVND (reference sequence). CDR3 sequence (DNA): TGTGCCAGTAGTACCCGTATAGCAAGACAGGGTTGGCCCGGGGAGCTGTTTTTT. Translation gives CASSTRIARQGWPGELFF.

This chain links TRBV4-2 with TRBJ1-3; D gene unclear. V gave up 5 bases and J gave up 0 bases, with 8 bases separating them. CDR1 and CDR2 from the germline V gene are LGHNA and YNFKEQ. This CDR3 has 14 residues. CDR3 in DNA: TGTGCCAGCAGCAGAGACGGCTCTGGAAACACCATATATTTT. It is translated as CASSRDGSGNTIYF.

In this sample, this clone turned up once. This chain uses TRBV29-1 with TRBJ1-5; D ambiguous. Germline V CDR1 and CDR2: SQVTM, ANQGSEA. V dropped 4 bases and J dropped 2 bases, with 9 bases sitting between them. The CDR3 is 13 amino acids. CDR3 in DNA: TGCAGCGTTGGCCCGGATGGCAATCAGCCCCAGCATTTT. It codes for CSVGPDGNQPQHF.

This clone was seen only once. The V gene is TRBV6-4, the J gene TRBJ1-1, with D uncertain. V was pared by 6 bases and J by 0 bases, with 8 bases between. CDR3 size: 13 residues. The germline CDR1 and CDR2 sequences are MRHNA and SNTAGT. CDR3 sequence reads: CASRLGMNTEAFF. As DNA, the CDR3 is TGTGCCAGCAGACTAGGGATGAACACTGAAGCTTTCTTT.

The V call is TRBV4-1, the J call TRBJ2-3, with 15 bases matching TRBD2. The CDR3 has 17 residues. After removal of 2 bases from V and 4 bases from J, the junction contained 4 bases not matched to a gene. The V gene's germline CDR1 is MGHRA and CDR2 YSYEKL. The CDR3 loop is CASSQRTSGGASDTQYF. The DNA for the CDR3 is TGCGCCAGCAGCCAACGGACTAGCGGGGGGGCATCAGATACGCAGTATTTT.

The rearrangement uses TRBV9 and TRBJ2-3; 11 bases agree with TRBD2. This CDR3 comprises 14 residues. The V gene end was trimmed by 0 bases and the J gene end by 14 bases; junction bases not matched to a gene: 8. Germline V lookup: CDR1 SGDLS, CDR2 YYNGEE. The CDR3 protein is CASSVGRGLAGAYF. The CDR3 DNA is TGTGCCAGCAGCGTAGGGAGAGGACTAGCGGGTGCGTATTTT.

The V gene is TRBV20-1, the J gene TRBJ2-4; D is ambiguous. There are 11 residues in the CDR3. The V gene's germline CDR1 is DFQATT and CDR2 SNEGSKA (reference sequence). Trimming removed 0 bases at V and 8 bases at J, with 5 bases between. DNA of the CDR3: TGCAGTGCTAGAGATGAGGACATTCAGTACTTC. Protein product: CSARDEDIQYF.